This T cell receptor (beta chain) originates from a study of T cells after yellow fever vaccination. About the research overall: The authors prepared low-cell-number fractions using SMART-Seq v4 Ultra Low Input. The study, taken as a whole, reports: Post-booster reappearance was seen for most primary-vaccination clones (roughly 96% CD4, roughly 88% CD8).

For this clonotype: The antigen remains unidentified.

V dropped 10 bases and J dropped 1; count of bases not matched to a gene: 5. The CDR3 extends over 13 amino acids. CDR1 and CDR2 (germline): SGHTA, FQGNSA. TCRdb re-analysed the 5' RACE reads in MiXCR, keeping a single row per CDR3 protein. The data contain around 610,000 distinct CDR3 sequences, approximately 13% of them singletons. This material consisted of PBMCs, taken on the day of the yellow fever booster vaccination. J is TRBJ2-3 and V is TRBV7-2, with TRBD2 matching 7 bases. The source is a man aged 25-45 years who received the YFV17D yellow fever vaccine. The CDR3 here is CATRGGGTDTQYF. The CDR3 DNA is TGTGCCACTCGTGGGGGGGGCACAGATACGCAGTATTTT. Full variable domain (outside the CDR3, taken from reference TRBV7-2 and TRBJ2-3): GAGVSQSPSNKVTEKGKDVELRCDPISGHTALYWYRQSLGQGLEFLIYFQGNSAPDKSGLPSDRFSAERTGGSVSTLTIQRTQQEDSAVYLCATRGGGTDTQYFGPGTRLTVL.